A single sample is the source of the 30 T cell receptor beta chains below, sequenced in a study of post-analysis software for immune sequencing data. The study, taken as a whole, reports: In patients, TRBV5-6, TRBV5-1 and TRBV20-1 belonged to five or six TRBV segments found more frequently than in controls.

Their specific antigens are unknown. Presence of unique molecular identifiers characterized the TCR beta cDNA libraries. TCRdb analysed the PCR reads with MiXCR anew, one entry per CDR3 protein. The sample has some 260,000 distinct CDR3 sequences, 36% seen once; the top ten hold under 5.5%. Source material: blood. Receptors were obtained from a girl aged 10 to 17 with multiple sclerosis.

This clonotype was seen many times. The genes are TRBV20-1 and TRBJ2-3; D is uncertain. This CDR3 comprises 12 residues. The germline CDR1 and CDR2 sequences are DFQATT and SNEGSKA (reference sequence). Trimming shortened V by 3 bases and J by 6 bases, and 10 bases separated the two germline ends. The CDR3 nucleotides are TGCAGTGCTAGTGAGCAGGAGGATACGCAGTATTTT. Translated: CSASEQEDTQYF.

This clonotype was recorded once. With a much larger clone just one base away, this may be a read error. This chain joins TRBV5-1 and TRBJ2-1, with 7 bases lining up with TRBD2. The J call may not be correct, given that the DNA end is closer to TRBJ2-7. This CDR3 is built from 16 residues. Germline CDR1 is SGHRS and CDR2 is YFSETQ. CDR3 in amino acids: CASSLEGDYSYNEQYF. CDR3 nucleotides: TGCGCCAGCAGCTTGGAAGGGGACTACTCCTACAATGAGCAGTACTTC.

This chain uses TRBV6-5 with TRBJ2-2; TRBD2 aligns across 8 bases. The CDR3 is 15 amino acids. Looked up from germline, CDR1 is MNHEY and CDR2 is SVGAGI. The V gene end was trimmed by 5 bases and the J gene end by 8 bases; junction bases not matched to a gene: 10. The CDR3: CASSPLRGVGGELFF. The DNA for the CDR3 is TGTGCCAGCAGTCCCCTGCGGGGGGTCGGGGGGGAGCTGTTTTTT.

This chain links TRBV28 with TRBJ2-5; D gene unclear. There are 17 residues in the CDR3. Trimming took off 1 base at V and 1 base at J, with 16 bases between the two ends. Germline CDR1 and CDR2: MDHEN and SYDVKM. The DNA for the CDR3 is TGTGCCAGCAGTTTATCAGCAGACCGAAGTTCCCAAGAGACCCAGTACTTC. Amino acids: CASSLSADRSSQETQYF.

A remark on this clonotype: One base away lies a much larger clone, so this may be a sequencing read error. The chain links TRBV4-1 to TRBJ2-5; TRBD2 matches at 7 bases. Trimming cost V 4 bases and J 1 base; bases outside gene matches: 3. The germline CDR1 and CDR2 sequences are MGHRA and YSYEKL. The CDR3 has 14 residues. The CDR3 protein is CASSRGGPQETQYF. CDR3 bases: TGCGCCAGCAGCCGGGGAGGGCCCCAAGAGACCCAGTACTTC.

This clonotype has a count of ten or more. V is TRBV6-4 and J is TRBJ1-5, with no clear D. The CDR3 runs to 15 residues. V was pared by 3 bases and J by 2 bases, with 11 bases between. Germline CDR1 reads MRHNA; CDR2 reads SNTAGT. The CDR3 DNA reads TGTGCCAGCAGTGAAAGTGGTGGCGGCAATCAGCCCCAGCATTTT. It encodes CASSESGGGNQPQHF.

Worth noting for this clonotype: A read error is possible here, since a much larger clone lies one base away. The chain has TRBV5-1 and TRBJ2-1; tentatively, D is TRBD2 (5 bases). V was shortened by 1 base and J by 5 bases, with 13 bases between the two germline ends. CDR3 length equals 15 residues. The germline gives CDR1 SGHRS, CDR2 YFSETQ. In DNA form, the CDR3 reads TGCGCCAGCAGCTTGAGAGCCGGACTCCACAATGAGCAGTTCTTC. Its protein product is CASSLRAGLHNEQFF.

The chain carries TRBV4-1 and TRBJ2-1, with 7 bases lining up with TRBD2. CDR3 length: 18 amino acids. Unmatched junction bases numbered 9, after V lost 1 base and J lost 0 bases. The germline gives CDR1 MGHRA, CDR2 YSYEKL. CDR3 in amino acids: CASSQGGGRGSSYNEQFF. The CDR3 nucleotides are TGCGCCAGCAGCCAAGGTGGCGGGAGAGGAAGCTCCTACAATGAGCAGTTCTTC.

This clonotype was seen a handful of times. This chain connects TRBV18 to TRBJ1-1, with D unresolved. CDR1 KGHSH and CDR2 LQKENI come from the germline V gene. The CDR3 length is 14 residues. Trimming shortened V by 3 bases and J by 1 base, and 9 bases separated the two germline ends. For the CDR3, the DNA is TGTGCCAGCTCACCCCTCTCGGGGAACACTGAAGCTTTCTTT. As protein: CASSPLSGNTEAFF.

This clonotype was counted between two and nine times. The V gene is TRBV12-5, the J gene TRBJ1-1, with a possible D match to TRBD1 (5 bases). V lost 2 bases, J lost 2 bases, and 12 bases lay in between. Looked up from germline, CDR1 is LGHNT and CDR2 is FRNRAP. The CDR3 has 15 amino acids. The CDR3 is CASGLSAGGNTEAFF. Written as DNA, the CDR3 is TGTGCTAGTGGTTTGAGTGCGGGGGGAAACACTGAAGCTTTCTTT. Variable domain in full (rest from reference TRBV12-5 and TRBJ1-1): DARVTQTPRHKVTEMGQEVTMRCQPILGHNTVFWYRQTMMQGLELLAYFRNRAPLDDSGMPKDRFSAEMPDATLATLKIQPSEPRDSAVYFCASGLSAGGNTEAFFGQGTRLTVV.

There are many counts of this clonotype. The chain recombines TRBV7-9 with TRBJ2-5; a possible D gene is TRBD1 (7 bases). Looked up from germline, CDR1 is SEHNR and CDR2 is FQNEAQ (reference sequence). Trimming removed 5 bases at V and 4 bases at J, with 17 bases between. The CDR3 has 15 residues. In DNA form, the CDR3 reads TGTGCCAGCAGCCCGGGGGACAGTATCGCAGAGACCCAGTACTTC. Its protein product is CASSPGDSIAETQYF.

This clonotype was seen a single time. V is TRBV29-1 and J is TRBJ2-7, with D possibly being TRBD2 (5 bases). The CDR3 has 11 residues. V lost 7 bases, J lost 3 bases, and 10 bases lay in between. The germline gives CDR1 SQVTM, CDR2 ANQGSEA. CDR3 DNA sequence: TGCAGCGCGGGATCCAGCTACGAGCAGTACTTC. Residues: CSAGSSYEQYF.

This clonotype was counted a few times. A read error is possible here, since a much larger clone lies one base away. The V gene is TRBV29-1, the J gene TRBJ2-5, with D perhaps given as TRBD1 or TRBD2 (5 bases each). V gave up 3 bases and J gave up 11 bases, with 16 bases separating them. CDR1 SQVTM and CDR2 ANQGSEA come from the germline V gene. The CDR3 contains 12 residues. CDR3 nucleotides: TGCAGCGTTGACGGCAGGGACGGTGAGCAGTACTTC. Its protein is CSVDGRDGEQYF.

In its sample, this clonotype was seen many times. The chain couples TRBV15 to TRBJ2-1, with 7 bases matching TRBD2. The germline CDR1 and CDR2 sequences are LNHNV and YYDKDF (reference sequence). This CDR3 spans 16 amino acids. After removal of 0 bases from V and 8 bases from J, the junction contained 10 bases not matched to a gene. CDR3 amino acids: CATSRDFGGTRDEQFF. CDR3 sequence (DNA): TGTGCCACCAGCAGAGATTTCGGGGGGACCCGGGATGAGCAGTTCTTC.

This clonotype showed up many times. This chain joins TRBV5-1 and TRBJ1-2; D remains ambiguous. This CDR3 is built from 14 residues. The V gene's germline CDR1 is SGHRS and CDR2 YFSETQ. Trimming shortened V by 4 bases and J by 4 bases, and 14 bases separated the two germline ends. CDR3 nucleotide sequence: TGCGCCAGCAGCAAGACTGATAGGACCTATGGCTACACCTTC. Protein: CASSKTDRTYGYTF.

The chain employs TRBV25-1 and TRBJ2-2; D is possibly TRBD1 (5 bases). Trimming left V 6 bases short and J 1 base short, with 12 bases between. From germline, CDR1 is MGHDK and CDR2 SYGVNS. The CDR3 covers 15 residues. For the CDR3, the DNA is TGTGCCAGCAGATACCCTACAGGGAACACCGGGGAGCTGTTTTTT. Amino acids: CASRYPTGNTGELFF.

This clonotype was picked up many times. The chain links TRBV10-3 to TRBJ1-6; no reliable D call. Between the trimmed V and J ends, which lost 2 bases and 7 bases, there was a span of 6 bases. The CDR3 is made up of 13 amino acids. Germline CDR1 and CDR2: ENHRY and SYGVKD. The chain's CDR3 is CAISEGLNSPLHF. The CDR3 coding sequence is TGTGCCATCAGTGAGGGGTTGAATTCACCCCTCCACTTT.

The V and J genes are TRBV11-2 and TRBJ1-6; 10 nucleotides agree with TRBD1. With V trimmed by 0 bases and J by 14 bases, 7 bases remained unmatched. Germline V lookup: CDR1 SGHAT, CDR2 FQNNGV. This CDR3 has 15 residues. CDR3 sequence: CASSLDLGQGYTLHF. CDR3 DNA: TGTGCCAGCAGCTTAGATCTGGGACAGGGGTATACCCTCCACTTT.

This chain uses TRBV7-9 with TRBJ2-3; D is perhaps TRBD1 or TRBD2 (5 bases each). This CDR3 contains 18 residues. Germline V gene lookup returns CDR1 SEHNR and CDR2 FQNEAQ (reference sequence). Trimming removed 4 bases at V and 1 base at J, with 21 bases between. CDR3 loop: CASSSRSMGEGGTDTQYF. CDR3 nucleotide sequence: TGTGCCAGCAGCTCGAGATCGATGGGGGAAGGAGGCACAGATACGCAGTATTTT. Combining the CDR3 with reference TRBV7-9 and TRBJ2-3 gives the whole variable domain DTGVSQNPRHKITKRGQNVTFRCDPISEHNRLYWYRQTLGQGPEFLTYFQNEAQLEKSRLLSDRFSAERPKGSFSTLEIQRTEQGDSAMYLCASSSRSMGEGGTDTQYFGPGTRLTVL.

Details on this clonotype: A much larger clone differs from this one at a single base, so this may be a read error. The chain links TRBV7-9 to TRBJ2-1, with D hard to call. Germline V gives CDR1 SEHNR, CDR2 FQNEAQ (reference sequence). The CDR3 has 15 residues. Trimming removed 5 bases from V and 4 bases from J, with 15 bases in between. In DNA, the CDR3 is TGTGCCAGCAGCGACTCGCCGGCGGATTACAATGAGCAGTTCTTC. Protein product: CASSDSPADYNEQFF. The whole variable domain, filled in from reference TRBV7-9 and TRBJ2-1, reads DTGVSQNPRHKITKRGQNVTFRCDPISEHNRLYWYRQTLGQGPEFLTYFQNEAQLEKSRLLSDRFSAERPKGSFSTLEIQRTEQGDSAMYLCASSDSPADYNEQFFGPGTRLTVL.

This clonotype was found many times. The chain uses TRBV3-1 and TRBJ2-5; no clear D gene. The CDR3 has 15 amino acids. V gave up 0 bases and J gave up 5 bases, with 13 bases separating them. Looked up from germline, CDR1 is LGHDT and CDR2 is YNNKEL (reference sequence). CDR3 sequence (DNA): TGTGCCAGCAGCCAAGAGGGCCGATTCGGGGAGACCCAGTACTTC. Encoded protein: CASSQEGRFGETQYF.

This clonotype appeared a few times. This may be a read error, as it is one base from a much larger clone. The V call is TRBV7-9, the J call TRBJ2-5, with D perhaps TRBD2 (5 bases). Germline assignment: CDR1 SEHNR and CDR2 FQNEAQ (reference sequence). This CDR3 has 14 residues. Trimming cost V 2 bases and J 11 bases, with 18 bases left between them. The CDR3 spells CASSLSTSSNEQYF. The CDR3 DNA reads TGTGCCAGCAGCTTATCCACTAGTTCCAATGAGCAGTACTTC. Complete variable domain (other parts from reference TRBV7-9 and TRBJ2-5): DTGVSQNPRHKITKRGQNVTFRCDPISEHNRLYWYRQTLGQGPEFLTYFQNEAQLEKSRLLSDRFSAERPKGSFSTLEIQRTEQGDSAMYLCASSLSTSSNEQYFGPGTRLLVL.

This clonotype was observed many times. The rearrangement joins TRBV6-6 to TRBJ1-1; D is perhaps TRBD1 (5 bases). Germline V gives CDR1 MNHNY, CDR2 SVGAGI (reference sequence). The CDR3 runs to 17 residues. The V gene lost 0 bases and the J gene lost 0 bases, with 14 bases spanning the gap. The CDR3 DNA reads TGTGCCAGCAGTTACTCGAGGAGGGACTCCCTGAACACTGAAGCTTTCTTT. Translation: CASSYSRRDSLNTEAFF.

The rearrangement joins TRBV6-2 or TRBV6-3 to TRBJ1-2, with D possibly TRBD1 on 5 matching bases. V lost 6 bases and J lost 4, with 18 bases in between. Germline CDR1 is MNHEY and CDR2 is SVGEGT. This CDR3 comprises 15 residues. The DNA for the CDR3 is TGTGCCAGCAGGACCGGGGCGGCAAGACTCTATGGCTACACCTTC. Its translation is CASRTGAARLYGYTF.

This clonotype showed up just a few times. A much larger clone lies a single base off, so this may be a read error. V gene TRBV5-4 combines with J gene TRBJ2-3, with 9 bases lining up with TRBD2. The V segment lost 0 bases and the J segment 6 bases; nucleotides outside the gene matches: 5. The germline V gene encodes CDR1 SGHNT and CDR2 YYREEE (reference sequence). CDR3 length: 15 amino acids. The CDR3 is CASSLGSGGSDTQYF. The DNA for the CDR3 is TGTGCCAGCAGCTTGGGCAGCGGGGGGTCCGATACGCAGTATTTT.

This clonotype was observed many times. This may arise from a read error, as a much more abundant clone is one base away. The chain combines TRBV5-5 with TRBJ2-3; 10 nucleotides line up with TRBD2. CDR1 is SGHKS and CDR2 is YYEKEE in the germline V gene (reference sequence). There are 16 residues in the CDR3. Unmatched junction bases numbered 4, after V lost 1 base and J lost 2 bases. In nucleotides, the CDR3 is TGTGCCAGCAGCTTGACTAGCGGGAAGGCCACAGATACGCAGTATTTT. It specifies CASSLTSGKATDTQYF.

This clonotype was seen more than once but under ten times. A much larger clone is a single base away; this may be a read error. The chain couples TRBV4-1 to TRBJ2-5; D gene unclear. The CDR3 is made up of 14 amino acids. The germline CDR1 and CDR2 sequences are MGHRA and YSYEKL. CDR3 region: CTSSQESTTETQYF. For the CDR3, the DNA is TGCACCAGCAGCCAAGAGTCGACCACCGAGACCCAGTACTTC.

The CDR3 sequence is CASSETGGPYNEQFF. In DNA form, the CDR3 reads TGTGCCAGCAGTGAAACGGGAGGGCCCTACAATGAGCAGTTCTTC. The chain has TRBV25-1 and TRBJ2-1, with 8 bases identical to TRBD2. The V gene end was trimmed by 2 bases and the J gene end by 2 bases; junction bases not matched to a gene: 2. This CDR3 has 15 amino acids. Germline loops: CDR1 MGHDK, CDR2 SYGVNS.

The CDR3 DNA sequence: TGCGCCAGCAGGCCGACTAGCGGGAGGGCCTCCTTCACCGGGGAGCTGTTTTTT. It specifies CASRPTSGRASFTGELFF. The rearrangement uses TRBV4-1 and TRBJ2-2; 14 bases map to TRBD2. Germline CDR1 and CDR2: MGHRA and YSYEKL. Unmatched junction bases numbered 10, after V lost 6 bases and J lost 4 bases. The CDR3 is 18 amino acids.

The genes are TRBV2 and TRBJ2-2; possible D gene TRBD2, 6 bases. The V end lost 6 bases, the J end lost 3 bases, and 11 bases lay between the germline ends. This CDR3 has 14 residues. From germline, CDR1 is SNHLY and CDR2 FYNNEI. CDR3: CASRRDSDTGELFF. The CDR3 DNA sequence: TGTGCCAGCAGAAGGGACTCGGACACCGGGGAGCTGTTTTTT.